This T cell receptor (beta chain) was documented in a study of cytomegalovirus exposure and HLA in healthy donors. Researchers ran the PCR with 60 Vbeta and 13 Jbeta primers. Measured with immunoSEQ multiplex PCR; TCRdb has only the in-frame clones, and not every one. This sample has approximately 190,000 clones; 65% to 85% occur once, and the top ten carry about 5.6%. Overall study findings and caveats: There were three CMV-associated chains whose specificity for CMV antigens was confirmed in vitro. In a later analysis, across HLA loci, associated TCR counts were highest for DRB1, lowest for HLA-C. Upon later analysis, HLA-associated TCR beta chains proved more clonally expanded than other, equally common chains. With further analysis later on, most CMV-associated TCR beta chains appeared HLA-restricted.

This CDR3 contains 15 residues. CDR1 is MDHEN and CDR2 is SYDVKM in the germline V gene. V gave up 7 bases and J gave up 0 bases, with 13 bases separating them. As concerns this clone: Antigen unknown.

The receptor comes from a young woman in good health and CMV-seropositive. The rearrangement links TRBV28 to TRBJ2-1; no reliable D call. The sample was PBMCs. Here the CDR3 reads CASNEVLSSYNEQFF. The CDR3 DNA reads as TGTGCCAGCAACGAAGTGCTAAGCTCCTACAATGAGCAGTTCTTC. Drawing the rest from reference TRBV28 and TRBJ2-1, the complete variable domain is DVKVTQSSRYLVKRTGEKVFLECVQDMDHENMFWYRQDPGLGLRLIYFSYDVKMKEKGDIPEGYSVSREKKERFSLILESASTNQTSMYLCASNEVLSSYNEQFFGPGTRLTVL.